The T cell receptor (beta chain) described here comes from a study of T cell responses to AZD1222 COVID-19 vaccine. There are 16 residues in the CDR3. In germline, CDR1 is MNHEY, CDR2 SVGAGI. The V end was cut by 0 bases, the J end by 0 bases, with 10 bases between. TCRdb's table, derived via immunoSEQ multiplex PCR, lists solely in-frame clones and lacks some. Of 80,000 to 95,000 clones listed, about 91% are singletons. The origin of this receptor is an adult in good health. The input for sequencing was peripheral blood, taken on day 0 of AZD1222 vaccination. The chain joins TRBV6-5 to TRBJ2-3, with D possibly being TRBD2 (5 bases). The CDR3 coding sequence is TGTGCCAGCAGTTACTCTCCTAGCATGAGCACAGATACGCAGTATTTT. It is translated as CASSYSPSMSTDTQYF.